These 14 T cell receptor beta chains were sequenced from one sample in a study of post-analysis software for immune sequencing data. Their recognized antigens are unknown. General study results and limits: Patients had higher frequencies than controls of about five TRBV segments, including TRBV5-6, TRBV5-1 and TRBV20-1.

cDNA libraries for TCR beta contained unique molecular identifiers. TCRdb reanalysed the PCR reads using MiXCR and keeps one entry per CDR3 protein. The sample lists around 400,000 distinct CDR3 sequences, approximately 38% occurring once. Specimen: blood. Receptor source: a girl aged 2 to 9 with multiple sclerosis.

This chain joins TRBV29-1 and TRBJ1-1, with 7 nucleotides matching TRBD1. Per germline, CDR1 SQVTM and CDR2 ANQGSEA. V lost 6 bases to trimming and J lost 1 base; unmatched junction nucleotides: 11. This CDR3 comprises 15 residues. This CDR3 is CSVEPTGLRNTEAFF. The DNA for the CDR3 is TGCAGCGTAGAACCGACAGGGCTTAGGAACACTGAAGCTTTCTTT.

The V and J genes are TRBV5-6 and TRBJ2-3; 10 bases line up with TRBD1. The V gene end was trimmed by 4 bases and the J gene end by 2 bases; junction bases not matched to a gene: 7. CDR1 and CDR2 (germline): SGHDT, YYEEEE. CDR3 length equals 16 residues. The CDR3 coding sequence is TGTGCCAGCAGCACCGGACAGGGGGTGTACACAGATACGCAGTATTTT. It encodes CASSTGQGVYTDTQYF.

This clonotype was seen at least ten times. The chain is built from TRBV28 and TRBJ2-7; the D is unclear. The CDR3 sequence is 12 residues long. CDR1 is MDHEN and CDR2 is SYDVKM in the germline V gene. V dropped 3 bases and J dropped 1 base, with 4 bases sitting between them. The CDR3 region has the DNA TGTGCCAGCAGTTTCGGGTCCTACGAGCAGTACTTC. Protein sequence: CASSFGSYEQYF. The full variable domain, in which reference TRBV28 and TRBJ2-7 provide the parts outside the CDR3, is DVKVTQSSRYLVKRTGEKVFLECVQDMDHENMFWYRQDPGLGLRLIYFSYDVKMKEKGDIPEGYSVSREKKERFSLILESASTNQTSMYLCASSFGSYEQYFGPGTRLTVT.

The rearrangement uses TRBV10-3 and TRBJ1-5, with TRBD1 matching 10 bases. The germline V gene encodes CDR1 ENHRY and CDR2 SYGVKD. This CDR3 is 16 amino acids long. V lost 2 bases, J lost 4 bases, and 5 bases stayed unmatched. The CDR3 is CAISEDGTGANQPQHF. DNA for the CDR3: TGTGCCATCAGTGAGGATGGGACAGGGGCTAATCAGCCCCAGCATTTT.

The rearrangement uses TRBV11-1 and TRBJ2-1, with D unresolved. The CDR3 spans 12 residues. Per germline, CDR1 SGHAT and CDR2 FQDESV (reference sequence). Between the trimmed V and J ends, which lost 2 bases and 8 bases, there was a span of 7 bases. Here the CDR3 DNA reads TGTGCCAGCAGCTTAAAAGACTATGAGCAGTTCTTC. It codes for CASSLKDYEQFF.

This clonotype showed up just a few times. The gene calls are TRBV20-1 and TRBJ1-6; unclear D gene. This CDR3 has 13 amino acids. In germline, CDR1 is DFQATT, CDR2 SNEGSKA (reference sequence). The CDR3 reads CGATTEEWSPLHF. Written as DNA, the CDR3 is TGCGGAGCTACGACGGAGGAGTGGTCACCCCTCCACTTT.

J is TRBJ2-1 and V is TRBV15; 7 bases fit TRBD2. Trimming cost V 5 bases and J 0 bases; bases outside gene matches: 4. Germline V gene sequence: CDR1 LNHNV, CDR2 YYDKDF (reference sequence). CDR3 size: 15 residues. The chain's CDR3 is CATSGWEGSYNEQFF. The CDR3 bases are TGTGCCACCAGCGGGTGGGAGGGCTCCTACAATGAGCAGTTCTTC.

The gene calls are TRBV10-3 and TRBJ1-1; a possible D gene is TRBD1 (6 bases). This CDR3 comprises 15 residues. The germline V and J ends were trimmed by 0 bases and 7 bases, with 15 bases remaining between them. Germline V gene lookup returns CDR1 ENHRY and CDR2 SYGVKD. CDR3: CAISESKGEVGEAFF. CDR3 nucleotide sequence: TGTGCCATCAGTGAGTCGAAGGGGGAGGTAGGTGAAGCTTTCTTT.

The chain uses TRBV7-2 and TRBJ2-4; 7 bases line up with TRBD1. Germline CDR1 SGHTA, CDR2 FQGNSA. V lost 5 bases and J lost 2; bases outside the gene matches: 9. CDR3 length equals 16 residues. CDR3 sequence reads: CASSIQTGITKNIQYF. Written as DNA, the CDR3 is TGTGCCAGCAGCATACAGACAGGGATAACCAAAAACATTCAGTACTTC.

CDR3 protein: CASRERASGQPQHF. CDR3 coding DNA: TGTGCCAGCAGGGAAAGGGCTTCGGGTCAGCCCCAGCATTTT. The V call is TRBV2, the J call TRBJ1-5; D call uncertain. The CDR3 contains 14 residues. Germline V gene lookup returns CDR1 SNHLY and CDR2 FYNNEI. Trimming pared 6 bases from V and 6 bases from J, leaving 15 bases between. The whole variable domain, remainder taken from reference TRBV2 and TRBJ1-5, is EPEVTQTPSHQVTQMGQEVILRCVPISNHLYFYWYRQILGQKVEFLVSFYNNEISEKSEIFDDQFSVERPDGSNFTLKIRSTKLEDSAMYFCASRERASGQPQHFGDGTRLSIL.

This chain connects TRBV7-9 to TRBJ1-4, with 8 bases that match TRBD1. The CDR3 sequence is 12 residues long. Germline V gene lookup returns CDR1 SEHNR and CDR2 FQNEAQ (reference sequence). The V and J ends lost 6 bases and 12 bases, in that order; junction bases with no gene match: 6. The CDR3 sequence is CASSFTGGELFF. CDR3 DNA sequence: TGTGCCAGCAGTTTTACAGGGGGTGAACTGTTTTTT.

This clonotype was found a few times. Its ends do not fully match the called genes, so a read error is possible. The rearrangement links TRBV28 to TRBJ2-7; perhaps TRBD1 as D (6 bases). This CDR3 is 16 amino acids long. CDR1 MDHEN and CDR2 SYDVKM come from the germline V gene. This CDR3 is CASSLWGTLSSYEQYF. Here the CDR3 DNA reads TGTGCCAGCAGTCTATGGGGGACACTGAGCTCCTACGAGCAGTACTTC.

The sample holds a few counts of this clonotype. The CDR3: CASSLEGGVSYEQYF. In nucleotides, the CDR3 is TGCGCCAGCAGCTTGGAAGGGGGAGTCTCCTACGAGCAGTACTTC. This chain uses TRBV5-1 with TRBJ2-7; D is possibly TRBD1 (6 bases). V was clipped by 0 bases and J by 0 bases, with 10 bases between them. The length of the CDR3 is 15 residues. Germline lookup yields CDR1 SGHRS and CDR2 YFSETQ.

V and J are TRBV6-5 and TRBJ2-7; D remains ambiguous. This CDR3 region has 14 residues. The V end lost 4 bases, the J end lost 3 bases, and 13 bases lay between the germline ends. Germline V gene sequence: CDR1 MNHEY, CDR2 SVGAGI. The CDR3: CASSSTFILYEQYF. The CDR3 region has the DNA TGTGCCAGCAGTTCGACTTTCATCCTCTACGAGCAGTACTTC.